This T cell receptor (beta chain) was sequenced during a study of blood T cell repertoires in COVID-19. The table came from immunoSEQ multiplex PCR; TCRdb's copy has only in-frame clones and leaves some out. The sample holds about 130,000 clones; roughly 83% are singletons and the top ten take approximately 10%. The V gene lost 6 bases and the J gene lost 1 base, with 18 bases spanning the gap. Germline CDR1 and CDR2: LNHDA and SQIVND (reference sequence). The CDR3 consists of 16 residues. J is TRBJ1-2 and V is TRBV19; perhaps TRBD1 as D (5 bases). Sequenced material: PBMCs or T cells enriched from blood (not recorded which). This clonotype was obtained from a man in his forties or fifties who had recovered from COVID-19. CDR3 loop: CASSPIPGLLNYGYTF. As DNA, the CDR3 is TGTGCCAGTAGCCCGATACCGGGACTCCTTAACTATGGCTACACCTTC.